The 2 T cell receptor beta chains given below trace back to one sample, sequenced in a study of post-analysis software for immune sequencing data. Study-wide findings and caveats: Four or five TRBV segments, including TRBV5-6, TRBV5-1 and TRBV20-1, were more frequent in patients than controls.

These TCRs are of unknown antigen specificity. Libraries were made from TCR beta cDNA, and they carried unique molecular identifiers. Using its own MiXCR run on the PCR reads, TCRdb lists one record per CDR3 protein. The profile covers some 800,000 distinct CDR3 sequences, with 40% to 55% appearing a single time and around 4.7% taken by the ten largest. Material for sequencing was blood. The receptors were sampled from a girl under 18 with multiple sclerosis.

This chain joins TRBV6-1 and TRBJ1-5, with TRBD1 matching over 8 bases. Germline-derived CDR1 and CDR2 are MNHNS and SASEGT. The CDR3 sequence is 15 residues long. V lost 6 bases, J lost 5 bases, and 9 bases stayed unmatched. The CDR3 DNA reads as TGTGCCAGCAGGCCGGACAGGGCTCCAGATCAGCCCCAGCATTTT. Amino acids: CASRPDRAPDQPQHF.

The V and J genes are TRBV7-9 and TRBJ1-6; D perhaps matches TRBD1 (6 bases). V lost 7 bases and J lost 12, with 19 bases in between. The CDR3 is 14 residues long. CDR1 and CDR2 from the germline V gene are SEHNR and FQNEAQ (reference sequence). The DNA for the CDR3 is TGTGCCAGCACCATAGGGGGGGCGCGGGAACCCCTCCACTTT. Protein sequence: CASTIGGAREPLHF.